This T cell receptor (beta chain) originates from a study of cytomegalovirus exposure and HLA in healthy donors. Looking at the study overall: Some 180 million T cells yielded more than 90 million unique TCR beta sequences in earlier analysis. Some 85 million unique TCRs from HLA-typed donors were held in an early data release.

Trimming at V came to 4 bases and at J to 3 bases, leaving 5 bases not matched to a gene. This CDR3 has 15 amino acids. Germline V lookup: CDR1 MDHEN, CDR2 SYDVKM. The PCR used 60 Vbeta and 13 Jbeta primers. Sequenced by immunoSEQ multiplex PCR; TCRdb stores in-frame clones only, minus some. The data show 200,000 or so clones, with about four fifths seen just once and more than 0.35% held by the top ten. Whole-study results and caveats: In an earlier analysis, productive rearrangement rates for most beta V segments clustered near 87% or 30%.

To note about this clone: Its matching antigen is unknown.

The sequencing sample was made of PBMCs. This chain links TRBV28 with TRBJ1-5; 8 positions match TRBD1. This receptor was obtained from a male donor in good health and CMV-seropositive. The CDR3 coding sequence is TGTGCCAGCAGTTCCCGACAGGGGCTCAATCAGCCCCAGCATTTT. Translated: CASSSRQGLNQPQHF.